A selection of T cell receptor beta chains follows, all from one sample in a study of cytomegalovirus exposure and HLA in healthy donors. Generated by immunoSEQ multiplex PCR, the TCRdb table keeps only in-frame clones and is missing some. The sample carries about 160,000 clones, 79% recorded once. Input material: PBMCs. The receptors originated from a man in his fifties in good health and CMV-seropositive. The CDR3 runs from the conserved cysteine through the conserved F or W. The D gene is left open where the match is weak. Only some rows state a clone size, as once, few, many or a class for expanded clones.

J gene: TRBJ2-5; D gene: TRBD1; V gene: TRBV11-2; clone size: NA; CDR3 DNA: TGTGCCAGCAGCAAGGGACAGGGGGAACAAGAGACCCAGTACTTC; CDR3 protein: CASSKGQGEQETQYF
J gene: TRBJ1-5; D gene: NA; V gene: TRBV18; clone size: NA; CDR3 DNA: TGTGCCAGCTCACCCGTCCCTTTACAGGGTCGGCCCCAGCATTTT; CDR3 protein: CASSPVPLQGRPQHF
J gene: TRBJ2-1; D gene: NA; V gene: TRBV7-9; clone size: NA; CDR3 DNA: TGTGCCAGCAGCCCCGCGTTGGGGAGCTCCTACAATGAGCAGTTCTTC; CDR3 protein: CASSPALGSSYNEQFF
J gene: TRBJ2-3; D gene: TRBD2; V gene: TRBV5-1; clone size: NA; CDR3 DNA: TGCGCCAGCAGCTTGGTGCGGGGGACCTCCACAGATACGCAGTATTTT; CDR3 protein: CASSLVRGTSTDTQYF
J gene: TRBJ1-2; D gene: TRBD1; V gene: TRBV19; clone size: NA; CDR3 DNA: TGTGCCAGTATTCCCAGAGGGGGCTCCTATGGCTACACCTTC; CDR3 protein: CASIPRGGSYGYTF
J gene: TRBJ2-7; D gene: TRBD2; V gene: TRBV23-1; clone size: once; CDR3 DNA: TGTAGTCGGGGGGATGAGCAGTACTTC; CDR3 protein: CSRGDEQYF
J gene: TRBJ2-7; D gene: TRBD1; V gene: TRBV5-1; clone size: few; CDR3 DNA: TGCGCCAGCAGCTTAGGACAGGGGGGCTCCTACGAGCAGTACTTC; CDR3 protein: CASSLGQGGSYEQYF
J gene: TRBJ2-1; D gene: NA; V gene: TRBV28; clone size: NA; CDR3 DNA: TGTGCCAGCAGTTTCTTCGGTTCCCATGAGCAGTTCTTC; CDR3 protein: CASSFFGSHEQFF
J gene: TRBJ2-7; D gene: NA; V gene: TRBV10-1; clone size: NA; CDR3 DNA: TGCGCCAGCAGCTATAGTCTCCGCGACGAGCAGTACTTC; CDR3 protein: CASSYSLRDEQYF
J gene: TRBJ1-2; D gene: TRBD1; V gene: TRBV5-1; clone size: NA; CDR3 DNA: TGCGCCAGCAGCCCCGGGACAGTTTATGGCTACACCTTC; CDR3 protein: CASSPGTVYGYTF
J gene: TRBJ2-7; D gene: NA; V gene: TRBV10-1; clone size: NA; CDR3 DNA: TGCGCCAGCAGCCCAGACAGGTACGAGCAGTACTTC; CDR3 protein: CASSPDRYEQYF
J gene: TRBJ1-6; D gene: NA; V gene: TRBV4-2; clone size: NA; CDR3 DNA: TGTGCCAGCAGCCAAGCTGGGGGAGGATCACCCCTCCACTTT; CDR3 protein: CASSQAGGGSPLHF
J gene: TRBJ2-7; D gene: NA; V gene: TRBV19; clone size: NA; CDR3 DNA: TGTGCCAGTAGTATAGTTGAGGGTCTCGGCGAGCAGTACTTC; CDR3 protein: CASSIVEGLGEQYF
J gene: TRBJ1-3; D gene: TRBD1; V gene: TRBV6-1; clone size: NA; CDR3 DNA: TGTGCCAGCAGTGAGCACTCGACAGGGACCTCTGGAAACACCATATATTTT; CDR3 protein: CASSEHSTGTSGNTIYF
J gene: TRBJ1-5; D gene: TRBD1; V gene: TRBV4-1; clone size: NA; CDR3 DNA: TGCGCCAGCAGCCAAGAGACCGGGACAGGGCCTAATCAGCCCCAGCATTTT; CDR3 protein: CASSQETGTGPNQPQHF
J gene: TRBJ2-1; D gene: NA; V gene: TRBV6-1; clone size: once; CDR3 DNA: TGTGCCAGCAGTGAAGGCGGGTCGCTCAATGAGCAGTTCTTC; CDR3 protein: CASSEGGSLNEQFF
J gene: TRBJ2-1; D gene: TRBD2; V gene: TRBV7-9; clone size: once; CDR3 DNA: TGTGCCAGCAGCCGACTAGCGCTGACCTACAATGAGCAGTTCTTC; CDR3 protein: CASSRLALTYNEQFF
J gene: TRBJ2-2; D gene: TRBD1; V gene: TRBV5-4; clone size: NA; CDR3 DNA: TGTGCCAGCAGCCCTGGGACAGGGATGGACACCGGGGAGCTGTTTTTT; CDR3 protein: CASSPGTGMDTGELFF
J gene: TRBJ2-7; D gene: TRBD2; V gene: TRBV28; clone size: few; CDR3 DNA: TGTGCCAGCAGTTTACTTGGCGGTAGCGGGAGCTCCTACGAGCAGTACTTC; CDR3 protein: CASSLLGGSGSSYEQYF
J gene: TRBJ2-7; D gene: TRBD2; V gene: TRBV6-5; clone size: NA; CDR3 DNA: TGTGCCAGCAGTTACTCGCAGGATAGCGGGTACGAGCAGTACTTC; CDR3 protein: CASSYSQDSGYEQYF
J gene: TRBJ2-7; D gene: NA; V gene: TRBV21-1; clone size: NA; CDR3 DNA: TGTGCCAGCAGCAACCTCGGAGCTAGCGCGATTTCCTACGAGCAGTACTTC; CDR3 protein: CASSNLGASAISYEQYF
J gene: TRBJ2-1; D gene: TRBD2; V gene: TRBV5-1; clone size: NA; CDR3 DNA: TGCGCCAGCAGCTTGGAGGGTGGTGCGGCTAGCGGGAGTCGTGAGCAGTTCTTC; CDR3 protein: CASSLEGGAASGSREQFF
J gene: TRBJ2-3; D gene: NA; V gene: TRBV10-3; clone size: NA; CDR3 DNA: TGTGCCATCAGTGCCCCTTCCACAGATACGCAGTATTTT; CDR3 protein: CAISAPSTDTQYF
J gene: TRBJ2-7; D gene: TRBD1; V gene: TRBV5-6; clone size: once; CDR3 DNA: TGTGCCAGCAGCTGGGACAGCACCTACGAGCAGTACTTC; CDR3 protein: CASSWDSTYEQYF
J gene: TRBJ1-5; D gene: TRBD1; V gene: TRBV6-6; clone size: NA; CDR3 DNA: TGTGCCAGCACGCCAGGGGGTGGCAATCAGCCCCAGCATTTT; CDR3 protein: CASTPGGGNQPQHF
J gene: TRBJ1-5; D gene: NA; V gene: TRBV6-6; clone size: NA; CDR3 DNA: TGTGCCAGCAGCCCTAAGCACAATCAGCCCCAGCATTTT; CDR3 protein: CASSPKHNQPQHF
J gene: TRBJ2-7; D gene: TRBD2; V gene: TRBV5-1; clone size: NA; CDR3 DNA: TGCGCCAGCAGCTTGGGGCTAGCGGGAGGGCCGTACGAGCAGTACTTC; CDR3 protein: CASSLGLAGGPYEQYF
J gene: TRBJ1-2; D gene: NA; V gene: TRBV20-1; clone size: few; CDR3 DNA: TGCAGTGCAGGGGACTATGGCTACACCTTC; CDR3 protein: CSAGDYGYTF
J gene: TRBJ2-7; D gene: NA; V gene: TRBV5-1; clone size: NA; CDR3 DNA: TGCGCCAGCAGCTCGTGGCAGGGTCGCGAGCAGTACTTC; CDR3 protein: CASSSWQGREQYF
J gene: TRBJ1-1; D gene: NA; V gene: TRBV19; clone size: few; CDR3 DNA: TGTGCCAGTACCTTCGTCGGCACTGAAGCTTTCTTT; CDR3 protein: CASTFVGTEAFF
J gene: TRBJ1-2; D gene: TRBD1; V gene: TRBV10-3; clone size: NA; CDR3 DNA: TGTGCCATCAGTGCAGGGGGCTATGGCTACACCTTC; CDR3 protein: CAISAGGYGYTF
J gene: TRBJ2-5; D gene: NA; V gene: TRBV29-1; clone size: once; CDR3 DNA: TGCAGCGGCCGGGGACAAGAGACCCAGTACTTC; CDR3 protein: CSGRGQETQYF
J gene: TRBJ2-5; D gene: NA; V gene: TRBV6-1; clone size: NA; CDR3 DNA: TGTGCCAGCACCTGGACTTTTGCCAGAGAGACCCAGTACTTC; CDR3 protein: CASTWTFARETQYF
J gene: TRBJ1-2; D gene: TRBD1; V gene: TRBV28; clone size: few; CDR3 DNA: TGTGCCACCCTACCGGGACAGCGGTACTATGGCTACACCTTC; CDR3 protein: CATLPGQRYYGYTF
J gene: TRBJ1-1; D gene: NA; V gene: TRBV7-9; clone size: once; CDR3 DNA: TGTGCCAGCAGCTGGCATAACACTGAAGCTTTCTTT; CDR3 protein: CASSWHNTEAFF